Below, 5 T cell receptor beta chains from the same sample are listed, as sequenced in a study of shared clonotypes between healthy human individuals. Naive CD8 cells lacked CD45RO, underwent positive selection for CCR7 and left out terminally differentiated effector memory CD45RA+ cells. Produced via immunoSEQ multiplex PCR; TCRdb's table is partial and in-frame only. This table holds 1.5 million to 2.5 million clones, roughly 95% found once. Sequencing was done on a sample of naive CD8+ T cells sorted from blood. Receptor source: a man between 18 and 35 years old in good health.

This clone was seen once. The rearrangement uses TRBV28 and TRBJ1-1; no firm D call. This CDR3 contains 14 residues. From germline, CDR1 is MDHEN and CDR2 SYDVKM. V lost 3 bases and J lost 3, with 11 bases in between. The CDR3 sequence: CASSFSPRDTEAFF. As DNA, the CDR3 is TGTGCCAGCAGTTTCTCACCGAGGGACACTGAAGCTTTCTTT.

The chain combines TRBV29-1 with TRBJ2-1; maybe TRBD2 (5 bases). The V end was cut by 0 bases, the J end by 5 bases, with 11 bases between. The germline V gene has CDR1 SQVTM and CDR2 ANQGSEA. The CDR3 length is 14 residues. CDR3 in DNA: TGCAGCGTTGAAGATCAACTAGGTAACAATGAGCAGTTCTTC. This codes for CSVEDQLGNNEQFF.

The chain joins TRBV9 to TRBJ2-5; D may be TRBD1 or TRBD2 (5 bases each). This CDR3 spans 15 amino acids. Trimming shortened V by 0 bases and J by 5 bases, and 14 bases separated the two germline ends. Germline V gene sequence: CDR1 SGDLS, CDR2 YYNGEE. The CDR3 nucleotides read TGTGCCAGCAGCGTAGTCGGGACCGCCCGGGAGACCCAGTACTTC. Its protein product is CASSVVGTARETQYF.

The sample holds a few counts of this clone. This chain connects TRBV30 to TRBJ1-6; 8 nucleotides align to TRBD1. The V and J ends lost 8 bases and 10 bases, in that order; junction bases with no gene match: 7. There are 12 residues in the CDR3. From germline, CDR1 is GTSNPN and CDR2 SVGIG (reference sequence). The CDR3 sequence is CATDRGGSPLHF. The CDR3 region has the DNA TGTGCCACCGACAGGGGTGGCTCACCCCTCCACTTT.

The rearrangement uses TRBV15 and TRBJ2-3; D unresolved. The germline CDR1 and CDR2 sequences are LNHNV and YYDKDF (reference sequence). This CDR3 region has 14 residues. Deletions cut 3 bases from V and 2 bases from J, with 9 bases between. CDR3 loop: CATSSRVFTDTQYF. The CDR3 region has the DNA TGTGCCACCAGCAGCCGGGTCTTCACAGATACGCAGTATTTT.